The entry below describes one T cell receptor (beta chain). These data are taken from a study of blood T cell repertoires in COVID-19. Study in general: Researchers got acute and convalescent COVID-19 samples from the United States, Italy and Spain. In each case, the material was cDNA or gDNA derived from T cells, B-cell-depleted T cells, or PBMCs.

The CDR3 spans 13 residues. V was shortened by 0 bases and J by 10 bases, with 12 bases between the two germline ends. CDR1 and CDR2 from the germline V gene are LGHDT and YNNKEL (reference sequence). Original data processing: Amplification of reference gene primers provided the estimated nucleated cell counts. Generated by immunoSEQ multiplex PCR, the TCRdb table keeps only in-frame clones and is missing some. V, J and clone size were drawn from that table, and D and trimming were deduced from the DNA. The table lists 40,000 to 45,000 clones, over 90% of them singletons. Source material: peripheral blood. V is TRBV3-1 (or the pseudogene TRBV3-2) and J is TRBJ1-1, with D possibly TRBD1 on 5 matching bases. This TCR was recovered from a human donor in a cohort sampled during active COVID-19. CDR3 sequence (DNA): TGTGCCAGCAGCCAAGAATACCAGGGATCAGCTTTCTTT. Translated: CASSQEYQGSAFF.